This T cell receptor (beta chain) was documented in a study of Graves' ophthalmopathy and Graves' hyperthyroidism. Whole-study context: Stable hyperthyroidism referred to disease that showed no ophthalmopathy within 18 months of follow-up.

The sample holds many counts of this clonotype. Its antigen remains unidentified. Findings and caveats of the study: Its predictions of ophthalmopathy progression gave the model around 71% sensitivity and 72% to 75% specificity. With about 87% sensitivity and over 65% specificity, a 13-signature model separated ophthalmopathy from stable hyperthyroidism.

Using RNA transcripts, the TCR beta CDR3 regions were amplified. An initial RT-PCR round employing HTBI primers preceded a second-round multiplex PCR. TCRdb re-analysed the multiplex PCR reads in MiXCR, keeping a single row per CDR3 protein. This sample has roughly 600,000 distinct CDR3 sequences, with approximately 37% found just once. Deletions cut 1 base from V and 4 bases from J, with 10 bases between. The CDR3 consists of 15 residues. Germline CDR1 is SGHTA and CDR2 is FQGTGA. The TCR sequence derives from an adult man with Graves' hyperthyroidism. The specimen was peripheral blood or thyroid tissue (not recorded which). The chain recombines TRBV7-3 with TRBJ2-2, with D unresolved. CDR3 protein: CASSLNGAFTGELFF. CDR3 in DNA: TGTGCCAGCAGCTTAAACGGCGCATTCACCGGGGAGCTGTTTTTT. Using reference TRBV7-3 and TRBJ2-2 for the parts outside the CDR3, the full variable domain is GAGVSQTPSNKVTEKGKYVELRCDPISGHTALYWYRQSLGQGPEFLIYFQGTGAADDSGLPNDRFFAVRPEGSVSTLKIQRTERGDSAVYLCASSLNGAFTGELFFGEGSRLTVL.